These T cell receptor beta chains were read from a single sample in a study of beta chain features in type 1 diabetes. Produced via immunoSEQ multiplex PCR; TCRdb's table is partial and in-frame only. The sample includes about 360,000 clones, over 10% seen only once; the top ten take less than 0.02%. Sequenced sample: naive CD4+ T cells from blood. All receptors derive from a man aged 18 to 30 in good health. The CDR3 runs from the conserved cysteine through the conserved F or W.

cdr3_aa cdr3_length v_call
CAWSVTGAYGYTF 13 TRBV30
CASSSAGGALHF 12 TRBV28
CATRGPYYGYTF 12 TRBV27
CASSYVRGLTGELFF 15 TRBV6-5
CASSLPGGQETQYF 14 TRBV18
CASSRQGGQPQHF 13 TRBV11-2
CSASPLRVRSYNEQFF 16 TRBV29-1
CASSVDGGGLETQYF 15 TRBV9
CASSLALGPDTQYF 14 TRBV5-1
CASSIRGGDYEQYF 14 TRBV27
CSVTGDYNEQFF 12 TRBV29-1
CASRTGGASTGELFF 15 TRBV6-5
CASSINPAYNEQFF 14 TRBV19
CASSYSGGAVETQYF 15 TRBV2
CASSQGFRPGGQETQYF 17 TRBV4-3
CASSYSKGTGTDEQFF 16 TRBV6-5
CASSQEAPLAGGFETDTQYF 20 TRBV4-3
CASSPGTGGNQPQHF 15 TRBV18
CASSYRRGNEQYF 13 TRBV6-6
CASSSVSQETQYF 13 TRBV7-2
CASSPVQGTGTYGYTF 16 TRBV18
CASSLEGGRNTEAFF 15 TRBV7-9
CASSRRLAGAGTDTQYF 17 TRBV5-4
CASSWYREYEQYF 13 TRBV28
CASSVATSGSFSGNEQFF 18 TRBV9
CASSYEMSNYGYTF 14 TRBV7-9
CASSVSTGANVLTF 14 TRBV10-2
CASGYSRGVGETQYF 15 TRBV2
CASSPTGGNQPQHF 14 TRBV19
CASSERTVQETQYF 14 TRBV25-1
CASSLGATRGETQYF 15 TRBV7-9
CASSAREVPYEQYF 14 TRBV25-1
CASRLRQGAYGYTF 14 TRBV5-1
CASSLGGPRGNTIYF 15 TRBV7-2
CASSQEYVAAGANVLTF 17 TRBV4-3